This record looks at one T cell receptor beta chain sequence and its context. No antigen is known for it. Libraries were made using 5' RACE. For each TCR library, about 4,000 ng of total RNA was used. For each sample, cDNA synthesis with SMARTScribe reverse transcriptase was split into eight separate reactions. During cDNA synthesis, template switching introduced unique molecular identifiers that contained a 6-nucleotide sample barcode. TCRalpha and TCRbeta cDNA was amplified by two nested PCRs of around 16 and 10 cycles, with bead purification after each PCR. Before amplification, the cDNA was treated with uracil DNA-glycosylase and purified using the QIAquick PCR purification kit. The second PCR added Illumina TruSeq-compatible adapters along with sample-specific barcodes. TapeStation and Qubit were used to check library quality and concentration, and around 5.2 ng of each library went into the pool. Sequencing of pooled libraries was carried out on an Illumina HiSeq2500 single-index Rapid Run using 2 x 100 bp reads and custom sequencing primers. As for how the authors treated the data: MiGEC version 1.2.6 was used for UMI-based consensus assembly, which corrected PCR and sequencing errors. MiXCR version 2.1.1 was used for V(D)J alignment, clonotype assembly and CDR3 extraction. To normalise gene usage, clonotype sharing and MAIT/NKT TCR abundance, the top 1000, 10 000 and 20 000 clonotypes in each sample were analysed. After downsampling to 27 000 UMIs, diversity was calculated as the inverse Simpson index using the vegan R package. Paired Mann-Whitney U tests on discordant twin pairs were used, with Benjamini-Hochberg multiple-testing correction. TCRdb reprocessed the reads; each CDR3 protein sequence makes one entry, and DNA is unavailable. TCRdb, rather than the study authors, made the V and J calls. The sample's clone listing holds roughly 120,000 distinct CDR3 sequences. Over 10% of the sample lies in the top ten.

This record belongs to a study of monozygotic twins with inflammatory bowel disease (dated by TCRdb to about 2019). About the investigation overall: In total, approximately 30 monozygotic twin pairs made up the full study: 19 Danish pairs, all IBD-discordant, plus nine German pairs, of which four were IBD-concordant and five were IBD-discordant. Within discordant pairs, disease-associated traits were sought mainly by comparing IBD patients with their genetically identical healthy co-twins. Each individual had, on average, about 151 000 unique TCRalpha sequences and 181 000 unique TCRbeta sequences available for analysis. Results and caveats for the whole study, not just this receptor: A decrease in TCRbeta repertoire diversity, as measured by inverse Simpson index, was observed in IBD patients compared with their healthy co-twins. Repertoire similarity did not differ between concordant and discordant twins, which could be due to limited statistical power. Fewer clonotypes were shared with other individuals by IBD patients than by healthy twins, most markedly in patients showing signs of disease activity. Background noise and inter-individual variability may have been introduced into the repertoires by the differing immunosuppressive treatments among patients. The results gave no support for a single strong signal or clonotype linked to IBD. Different T cell subtypes could not be distinguished in the analysis.

A 2.5 ml peripheral blood sample was drawn into PAXgene tubes per donor and stored at -80°C. Without T cell sorting, total RNA was isolated from whole blood using the PAXgene blood miRNA kit on an automated QIAcube. Peripheral blood from monozygotic twin pairs, either concordant or discordant for inflammatory bowel disease, underwent deep TCRalpha and TCRbeta repertoire profiling that used unique molecular barcoding. Smoking habits were recorded for all twin pairs, and individuals were classified as current, former or never smokers. Based on the germline V gene, the CDR1 and CDR2 sequences are SGHDN and FVKESK. The CDR3, from cysteine to phenylalanine, totals 14 residues. The record lacks a DNA sequence.

The chain employs TRBV14 and TRBJ2-7; there is no DNA to check the TCRdb D call of TRBD2. Sequences were obtained from blood. This clonotype was sampled from a human donor with ulcerative colitis or Crohn's disease, or a healthy co-twin of an affected twin (not recorded which). The CDR3 reads as follows: CASSRGLQSYEQYF.